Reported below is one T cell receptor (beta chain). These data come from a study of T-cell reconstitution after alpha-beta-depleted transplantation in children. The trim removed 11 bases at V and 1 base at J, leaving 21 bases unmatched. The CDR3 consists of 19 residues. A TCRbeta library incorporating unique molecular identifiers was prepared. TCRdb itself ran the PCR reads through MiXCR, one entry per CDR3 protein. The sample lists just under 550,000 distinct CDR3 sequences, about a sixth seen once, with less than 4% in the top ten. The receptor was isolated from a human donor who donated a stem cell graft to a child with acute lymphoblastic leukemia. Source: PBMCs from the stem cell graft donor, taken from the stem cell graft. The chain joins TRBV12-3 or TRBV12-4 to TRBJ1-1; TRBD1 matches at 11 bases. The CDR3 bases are TGTGCCCTCAGTTTAGCGCTAATGGGGACAGGGGGGCGGAACACTGAAGCTTTCTTT. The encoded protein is CALSLALMGTGGRNTEAFF.